The source of this T cell receptor beta chain is a study of T cell repertoires in cytomegalovirus infection. For the study at large: CMV infection plus the matching HLA type was flagged by public TCR beta signatures.

Between the trimmed V and J ends, which lost 2 bases and 5 bases, there was a span of 18 bases. The CDR3 loop spans 15 amino acids. The germline V gene encodes CDR1 GTSNPN and CDR2 SVGIG (reference sequence). Study observations and caveats: The ex vivo response was dominated by HLA-C-restricted CMV-specific TCR beta clonotypes.

MiXCR was run by TCRdb on the reads, yielding one entry per CDR3 protein. The table includes about 140,000 distinct CDR3 sequences, about 6.5% detected once. Note on this clonotype: Antigen: not known.

The chain carries TRBV30 and TRBJ1-1; perhaps TRBD1 as D (5 bases). The sample consisted of PBMCs. The clonotype was recovered from a human donor in good health (CMV status not recorded). Some clones in this sample may be carry-over from other donors' samples. DNA for the CDR3: TGTGCCTGGAGTATTTCCTCTCGGGGGGAAACTGAAGCTTTCTTT. Amino acid sequence: CAWSISSRGETEAFF.